What follows are 15 T cell receptor beta chains derived from one specimen sequenced in a study of blood T cells in healthy people across ages. The use of a sample-barcoded 5' primer and a J-beta primer mix characterized a second PCR of roughly 6 to 11 cycles. Each CDR3 protein gets one entry after TCRdb re-called the 5' RACE reads with MiXCR. The sample includes over 950,000 distinct CDR3 sequences, 35% to 40% of them seen just once. Source material: blood. The source of these receptors is a man aged 18 to 29 in good health.

The chain employs TRBV5-1 and TRBJ1-2; D is unclear. The germline V gene encodes CDR1 SGHRS and CDR2 YFSETQ. V lost 2 bases and J 8 bases, leaving 22 bases between the germline ends. This CDR3 has 16 amino acids. CDR3 amino acids: CASSLYSGSGGEGYTF. CDR3 in DNA: TGCGCCAGCAGCTTATATAGTGGTAGCGGCGGGGAAGGCTACACCTTC.

This chain connects TRBV20-1 to TRBJ2-7; D remains ambiguous. The V gene lost 2 bases and the J gene lost 12 bases, with 23 bases spanning the gap. The CDR3 sequence is 14 residues long. Germline V gives CDR1 DFQATT, CDR2 SNEGSKA (reference sequence). Here the CDR3 DNA reads TGCAGTGCTAGACGTAGCCAGAATCAAGAGACCCGGTACTTC. As protein: CSARRSQNQETRYF.

This clonotype turned up a few times. V usage is TRBV29-1 and J usage is TRBJ1-1; 7 bases fit TRBD1. Per the germline V gene, CDR1 is SQVTM and CDR2 is ANQGSEA. V lost 4 bases, J lost 0 bases, and 2 bases stayed unmatched. The CDR3 has 13 amino acids. The CDR3 nucleotides read TGCAGCGTTGCCGGGACAGTGAACACTGAAGCTTTCTTT. Translation gives CSVAGTVNTEAFF.

With respect to this clonotype: Given a much more abundant clone one base away, this may be a read error. The chain joins TRBV12-3 or TRBV12-4 to TRBJ2-3; no clear D gene. The V end was cut by 1 base, the J end by 5 bases, with 10 bases between. The CDR3 length is 14 residues. The CDR3, as DNA: TGTGCCAGCAGTTTAGGGAACTTCCGAGATACGCAGTATTTT. Translated, it gives CASSLGNFRDTQYF.

The rearrangement joins TRBV28 to TRBJ2-3, with 7 bases that match TRBD1. CDR1 and CDR2 from the germline V gene are MDHEN and SYDVKM. The CDR3 runs to 14 residues. Germline trimming cut 6 bases from V and 2 bases from J; bases unmatched to any gene: 5. DNA of the CDR3: TGTGCCAGCAGGAGGGACAGTATCACAGATACGCAGTATTTT. Translating it yields CASRRDSITDTQYF.

This clonotype was recorded a few times. The V call is TRBV29-1, the J call TRBJ2-2; D not certain. The CDR3 length is 11 residues. Germline lookup yields CDR1 SQVTM and CDR2 ANQGSEA. With 4 bases removed from V and 8 bases from J, the gap between germline ends came to 8 bases. The CDR3 DNA reads TGCAGCGTTGTATTATCGGGGGAGCTGTTTTTT. This sequence encodes CSVVLSGELFF.

The chain uses TRBV11-2 and TRBJ2-7; D call uncertain. The CDR3 sequence is 15 residues long. Germline V CDR1 and CDR2: SGHAT, FQNNGV. V was clipped by 3 bases and J by 4 bases, with 16 bases between them. The CDR3 region has the DNA TGTGCCAGCAGCTTTTGGCACAGAGATTTTTACGAGCAGTACTTC. This sequence encodes CASSFWHRDFYEQYF.

This chain connects TRBV5-1 to TRBJ2-4; D possibly uses TRBD1 or TRBD2 (5 bases each). The CDR3 totals 14 residues. CDR1 and CDR2 from the germline V gene are SGHRS and YFSETQ. Trimming shortened V by 5 bases and J by 0 bases, and 9 bases separated the two germline ends. DNA of the CDR3: TGCGCCAGCAGTCAGGGACCAGCCAAAAACATTCAGTACTTC. Protein: CASSQGPAKNIQYF.

The chain combines TRBV7-3 with TRBJ1-1, with D hard to call. In germline, CDR1 is SGHTA, CDR2 FQGTGA. The V gene lost 2 bases and the J gene lost 2 bases, with 9 bases spanning the gap. This CDR3 comprises 14 residues. The CDR3 sequence: CASSLAGDNTEAFF. CDR3 nucleotides: TGTGCCAGCAGCTTAGCCGGAGACAACACTGAAGCTTTCTTT. The full variable domain, completed using reference TRBV7-3 and TRBJ1-1, is GAGVSQTPSNKVTEKGKYVELRCDPISGHTALYWYRQSLGQGPEFLIYFQGTGAADDSGLPNDRFFAVRPEGSVSTLKIQRTERGDSAVYLCASSLAGDNTEAFFGQGTRLTVV.

The V and J genes are TRBV4-1 and TRBJ1-5; weak D call: TRBD1 (5 bases). This CDR3 has 13 amino acids. The V end was cut by 1 base, the J end by 15 bases, with 16 bases between. Per the germline V gene, CDR1 is MGHRA and CDR2 is YSYEKL. CDR3 sequence reads: CASSQVRGRNRHF. In DNA, the CDR3 is TGCGCCAGCAGCCAAGTAAGGGGTCGGAATAGGCATTTT.

V and J are TRBV2 and TRBJ2-5; maybe TRBD2 (5 bases). The CDR3 contains 13 residues. Per germline, CDR1 SNHLY and CDR2 FYNNEI. V lost 8 bases to trimming and J lost 5 bases, with 15 bases between them. The CDR3: CASGSRGIETQYF. The CDR3 DNA reads as TGTGCCAGCGGGAGTAGAGGAATCGAGACCCAGTACTTC.

This clonotype appeared a few times. The rearrangement joins TRBV6-1 to TRBJ1-2, with D maybe TRBD1 (5 bases). Germline CDR1 is MNHNS and CDR2 is SASEGT. CDR3 length: 16 amino acids. V lost 3 bases and J 1 base, leaving 15 bases between the germline ends. The CDR3 DNA reads as TGTGCCAGCAGTGATAACATGGGACGGAGTAACTATGGCTACACCTTC. This sequence encodes CASSDNMGRSNYGYTF.

This clonotype was seen more than once but under ten times. The V and J genes are TRBV20-1 and TRBJ2-1; D is ambiguous. Germline assignment: CDR1 DFQATT and CDR2 SNEGSKA (reference sequence). Trimming took 0 bases from V and 4 from J, leaving 16 bases between them. The CDR3 covers 16 residues. The CDR3 reads CSARDYEAMGYNEQFF. For the CDR3, the DNA is TGCAGTGCTAGAGATTATGAGGCGATGGGATACAATGAGCAGTTCTTC.

The V and J genes are TRBV7-8 and TRBJ2-3; D is uncertain. V lost 6 bases to trimming and J lost 2 bases, with 12 bases between them. This CDR3 is built from 14 residues. CDR1 and CDR2 from the germline V gene are SGHVS and FQNEAQ. The CDR3 DNA reads as TGTGCCAGCAGACGAGGAGACCACACAGATACGCAGTATTTT. Encoded protein: CASRRGDHTDTQYF.

The V and J genes are TRBV5-1 and TRBJ2-7, with 11 bases matching TRBD1. The CDR3 sequence is 14 residues long. Germline lookup yields CDR1 SGHRS and CDR2 YFSETQ. The V gene end was trimmed by 6 bases and the J gene end by 3 bases; junction bases not matched to a gene: 5. CDR3 sequence: CASKRTGGLYEQYF. CDR3 DNA: TGCGCCAGCAAAAGGACAGGGGGCCTCTACGAGCAGTACTTC.